Listed below are T cell receptor beta chains from one sample, sequenced in a study of OX40 agonist ivuxolimab in advanced cancers. Generated by immunoSEQ multiplex PCR, the TCRdb table keeps only in-frame clones and is missing some. The sample records 35,000 to 45,000 clones, around 86% being singletons. Sample: CD4+ or CD8+ T cells sorted from blood, taken in a trial of the OX40 agonist ivuxolimab. The receptors were gathered from an adult with an advanced solid tumor such as melanoma, head and neck, liver or kidney cancer. Each CDR3 is given with its conserved first and last residue. Fields, in order: clone size, V gene, D gene, J gene, CDR3 protein, CDR3 DNA. The D gene is left open where the match is weak. Clone size is not always given. Where it is, it says once, few, many or a class for expanded clones.

>NA|TRBV6-1|NA|TRBJ2-1
CASKRGASSYNEQFF
TGTGCCAGCAAAAGGGGCGCCAGCTCCTACAATGAGCAGTTCTTC
>NA|TRBV19|NA|TRBJ1-3
CASSWTGQGDTIYF
TGTGCCAGTAGTTGGACGGGACAAGGGGACACCATATATTTT
>NA|TRBV1|NA|TRBJ2-3
CTSRRGPSSTDTQYF
TGCACCAGCAGGCGGGGGCCCTCTAGCACAGATACGCAGTATTTT
>NA|TRBV7-8|NA|TRBJ2-7
CASSLTTESYEQYF
TGTGCCAGCAGCTTAACCACCGAATCCTACGAGCAGTACTTC
>NA|TRBV5-5|TRBD1|TRBJ1-2
CASTRGDRNYGYTF
TGTGCCAGCACCCGGGGGGACAGGAACTATGGCTACACCTTC
>NA|TRBV7-9|NA|TRBJ1-1
CASSLALGRMNTEAFF
TGTGCCAGCAGCTTAGCGCTTGGCAGGATGAACACTGAAGCTTTCTTT
>NA|TRBV14|NA|TRBJ2-1
CASSRVGTYYNEQFF
TGTGCCAGCAGCCGCGTTGGGACTTACTACAATGAGCAGTTCTTC
>NA|TRBV10-3|NA|TRBJ1-2
CANRTERRNYGYTF
TGTGCCAACAGGACCGAAAGACGTAACTATGGCTACACCTTC
>NA|TRBV18|NA|TRBJ2-5
CASSRGQKETQYF
TGTGCCAGCTCCCGAGGACAGAAAGAGACCCAGTACTTC
>NA|TRBV4-1|NA|TRBJ1-1
CASSQGQTNTEAFF
TGCGCCAGCAGCCAAGGACAGACGAACACTGAAGCTTTCTTT
>NA|TRBV15|NA|TRBJ2-1
CATSRDWPNSYNEQFF
TGTGCCACCAGCAGAGATTGGCCGAACTCCTACAATGAGCAGTTCTTC
>NA|TRBV25-1|NA|TRBJ2-1
CASSEFGGAVTNEQFF
TGTGCCAGCAGTGAATTCGGGGGAGCGGTGACCAATGAGCAGTTCTTC
>NA|TRBV5-4|NA|TRBJ2-3
CASRGSKDTDTQYF
TGTGCCAGCAGGGGGTCGAAGGACACAGATACGCAGTATTTT
>few|TRBV2|NA|TRBJ1-5
CASSFGDGRNQPQHF
TGTGCCAGCAGTTTCGGGGACGGTCGAAATCAGCCCCAGCATTTT
>NA|TRBV7-8|NA|TRBJ2-7
CASSLSTGRLEQYF
TGTGCCAGCAGCTTATCGACGGGGCGTCTCGAGCAGTACTTC
>NA|TRBV28|NA|TRBJ2-7
CASSSDSNPRRYEQYF
TGTGCCAGCAGTTCGGACTCCAACCCACGCCGCTACGAGCAGTACTTC
>NA|TRBV6-1|NA|TRBJ1-1
CASSPRMGHWEAFF
TGTGCCAGCAGTCCGCGGATGGGACACTGGGAAGCTTTCTTT
>NA|TRBV21-1|NA|TRBJ1-2
CASSKEGSRDGRNYGYTF
TGTGCCAGCAGCAAAGAGGGTAGCAGAGACGGACGTAACTATGGCTACACCTTC
>NA|TRBV12-5|TRBD1|TRBJ1-2
CASGEGAGGYTF
TGTGCTAGTGGGGAGGGGGCAGGAGGCTACACCTTC
>NA|TRBV19|NA|TRBJ2-5
CASSMPTGLLQETQYF
TGTGCCAGTAGTATGCCGACAGGACTACTACAAGAGACCCAGTACTTC
>NA|TRBV6-5|TRBD1|TRBJ2-1
CASSYAGTVLYNEQFF
TGTGCCAGCAGTTACGCAGGGACAGTACTTTACAATGAGCAGTTCTTC
>NA|TRBV19|TRBD1|TRBJ1-5
CATRDRGRRQPQHF
TGTGCCACCCGGGACAGGGGCCGTCGTCAGCCCCAGCATTTT
>few|TRBV21-1|NA|TRBJ1-5
CASSRGHQPQHF
TGTGCCAGCAGCCGAGGGCATCAGCCCCAGCATTTT
>NA|TRBV11-2|NA|TRBJ1-2
CASSLFPAIHGYTF
TGTGCCAGCAGCTTATTTCCAGCAATCCATGGCTACACCTTC
>NA|TRBV6-1|TRBD1|TRBJ2-7
CASTEGDRPYEQYF
TGTGCCAGCACCGAGGGGGACAGACCCTACGAGCAGTACTTC
>NA|TRBV7-6|NA|TRBJ2-7
CASSGRGWDEQYF
TGTGCCAGCAGCGGAAGGGGATGGGACGAGCAGTACTTC
>few|TRBV4-2|TRBD1|TRBJ2-7
CASSQDRAGHEQYF
TGTGCCAGCAGCCAGGACAGGGCCGGGCACGAGCAGTACTTC
>NA|TRBV6-6|NA|TRBJ2-3
CASSLDTGTDTQYF
TGTGCCAGCAGTCTGGACACTGGCACAGATACGCAGTATTTT
>NA|TRBV19|TRBD1|TRBJ2-3
CASTEAGTGATDTQYF
TGTGCCAGTACTGAAGCCGGGACAGGGGCCACAGATACGCAGTATTTT
>few|TRBV2|TRBD1|TRBJ1-1
CASSPRQGQGEAFF
TGTGCCAGCAGTCCCCGACAGGGGCAGGGTGAAGCTTTCTTT
>NA|TRBV2|NA|TRBJ2-3
CASSPTPPRAGDTQYF
TGTGCCAGCAGCCCAACCCCTCCTAGAGCGGGAGATACGCAGTATTTT
>NA|TRBV4-2|NA|TRBJ2-5
CASSQALTNQQETQYF
TGTGCCAGCAGCCAAGCCCTGACCAACCAGCAAGAGACCCAGTACTTC
>once|TRBV4-1|NA|TRBJ2-7
CASSPGPSYEQYF
TGCGCCAGCAGCCCGGGACCATCCTACGAGCAGTACTTC
>NA|TRBV21-1|NA|TRBJ2-1
CASGPPKGGLAGGSSYNEQFF
TGTGCCAGCGGACCTCCAAAGGGGGGACTAGCGGGAGGGAGCTCCTACAATGAGCAGTTCTTC
>NA|TRBV5-1|NA|TRBJ2-7
CASSLESPTYHEQYF
TGCGCCAGCAGCTTGGAATCCCCTACCTACCACGAGCAGTACTTC
>NA|TRBV5-4|NA|TRBJ2-3
CASSPRSQPIDTQYF
TGTGCCAGCAGCCCAAGGAGCCAGCCGATAGATACGCAGTATTTT
>NA|TRBV6-5|NA|TRBJ2-4
CASSYAGILAKNIQYF
TGTGCCAGCAGTTACGCAGGGATTTTAGCCAAAAACATTCAGTACTTC
>NA|TRBV5-6|NA|TRBJ1-4
CASSLTGTENEKLFF
TGTGCCAGCAGCCTCACCGGGACCGAGAATGAAAAACTGTTTTTT
>NA|TRBV11-2|TRBD1|TRBJ1-6
CASSSLTGLGSPLHF
TGTGCCAGCAGCTCCTTGACAGGGCTCGGCTCACCCCTCCACTTT
>NA|TRBV20-1|NA|TRBJ2-7
CSARIRYEQYF
TGCAGTGCTAGGATTCGCTACGAGCAGTACTTC
>NA|TRBV30|NA|TRBJ1-6
CAWSVWTNNSPLHF
TGTGCCTGGAGTGTGTGGACGAATAATTCACCCCTCCACTTT
>NA|TRBV6-1|NA|TRBJ1-3
CASRPSGNTIYF
TGTGCCAGCAGGCCCTCTGGAAACACCATATATTTT
>once|TRBV7-2|NA|TRBJ2-1
CASSDHPRFDEQFF
TGTGCCAGCAGCGACCACCCCCGATTCGATGAGCAGTTCTTC
>NA|TRBV9|NA|TRBJ2-7
CASSSDTSYEQYF
TGTGCCAGCAGCTCGGACACCTCCTACGAGCAGTACTTC
>NA|TRBV2|NA|TRBJ2-3
CASSGRGNPDTQYF
TGTGCCAGCAGTGGCCGCGGGAACCCAGATACGCAGTATTTT
>NA|TRBV5-1|NA|TRBJ1-5
CASSLGVNQPQHF
TGCGCCAGCAGCTTGGGGGTTAATCAGCCCCAGCATTTT
>NA|TRBV11-2|TRBD2|TRBJ2-7
CASSFGDYTFYEQYF
TGTGCCAGCAGCTTTGGGGACTACACGTTCTACGAGCAGTACTTC
>NA|TRBV5-6|TRBD1|TRBJ1-2
CASSRRTGAYGYTF
TGTGCCAGCAGCCGACGTACAGGGGCATATGGCTACACCTTC
>NA|TRBV18|TRBD1|TRBJ2-5
CASSSGTGVEETQYF
TGTGCCAGCTCATCCGGGACAGGGGTGGAAGAGACCCAGTACTTC
>NA|TRBV28|TRBD1|TRBJ1-2
CASSLLDRVRSYTF
TGTGCCAGCAGTTTACTGGACAGGGTTAGGAGCTACACCTTC